The clone carrying this TCR beta chain was picked up many times. The antigen remains unidentified. CDR1 is SQVTM and CDR2 is ANQGSEA in the germline V gene. The V end lost 5 bases, the J end lost 4 bases, and 14 bases lay between the germline ends. This CDR3 comprises 14 residues. This sample stems from a study of neurological immune-mediated disorders. Each CDR3 protein gets one entry after TCRdb re-called the 5' RACE reads with MiXCR. There are tens of thousands of distinct CDR3 sequences in the sample; roughly 3.2% occur only once, and approximately 3.4% lies in the top ten. Study-wide results and limits: When the repertoires were sorted by phylogenetic grouping, those of 18 of 34 multiple sclerosis patients ended up in one related-CDR3 cluster, a possible signature. The study found no CDR3 amino acid sequences shared by expanded clones across subjects, suggesting private repertoires in all groups.

Input material: PBMCs. V usage is TRBV29-1 and J usage is TRBJ2-2; D is possibly TRBD1 or TRBD2 (5 bases each). The receptor comes from a woman in her 30s with multiple sclerosis. For the CDR3, the DNA is TGCAGCGTTTTTCGGGGCGGGCCCACCGGGGAGCTGTTTTTT. Encoded protein: CSVFRGGPTGELFF.